The 31 T cell receptor beta chains below were found in one sample sequenced in a study of cytomegalovirus exposure and HLA in healthy donors. In the PCR, 60 Vbeta and 13 Jbeta primers were used. Repertoires were generated with immunoSEQ multiplex PCR, while TCRdb's copy carries only in-frame clones and drops some. Found here are 70,000 to 100,000 clones, 69% of them singletons; the top ten hold 2.5% to 3%. The sequencing input was PBMCs. The receptors come from a man aged 50 to 59 in good health and CMV-seronegative.

The J gene is TRBJ1-1, the V gene TRBV5-1; a possible D gene is TRBD1 (5 bases). CDR1 is SGHRS, CDR2 YFSETQ, per germline. Trimming took 1 base from V and 5 from J, leaving 15 bases between them. This CDR3 is built from 15 residues. The CDR3 DNA is TGCGCCAGCAGCTTGATTGGCAGGGAGGAAACTGAAGCTTTCTTT. Its translation is CASSLIGREETEAFF.

The V gene is TRBV7-8, the J gene TRBJ1-1, with D perhaps TRBD1 (5 bases). Trimming pared 5 bases from V and 3 bases from J, leaving 19 bases between. This CDR3 spans 16 amino acids. CDR1 is SGHVS, CDR2 FQNEAQ, per germline. The DNA for the CDR3 is TGTGCCAGCAGCCGTTCAGGGTGGGCTCTGGACACTGAAGCTTTCTTT. As protein: CASSRSGWALDTEAFF.

The V and J genes are TRBV30 and TRBJ2-2; 8 nucleotides line up with TRBD2. V gave up 2 bases and J gave up 6 bases; unmatched junction bases: 8. The CDR3 is made up of 15 amino acids. Germline-derived CDR1 and CDR2 are GTSNPN and SVGIG (reference sequence). The CDR3 DNA sequence: TGTGCCTGGAGTCTCGGGGGGGCGAGGGCCGGGGAGCTGTTTTTT. Protein product: CAWSLGGARAGELFF.

The chain joins TRBV6-1 to TRBJ2-1, with a possible D match to TRBD1 (6 bases). CDR3 length equals 15 residues. V shed 2 bases and J shed 2 bases, with 10 bases lying between them. Per the germline V gene, CDR1 is MNHNS and CDR2 is SASEGT. CDR3 sequence: CASSERQGTYNEQFF. CDR3 in DNA: TGTGCCAGCAGTGAACGGCAGGGGACCTACAATGAGCAGTTCTTC.

This chain joins TRBV5-1 and TRBJ1-6; D gene unclear. The CDR3 extends over 13 amino acids. V dropped 6 bases and J dropped 7 bases, with 11 bases sitting between them. CDR1 is SGHRS, CDR2 YFSETQ, per germline. DNA for the CDR3: TGCGCCAGCACCTGGGAGCCCAATTCACCCCTCCACTTT. It encodes CASTWEPNSPLHF.

This chain uses TRBV28 with TRBJ1-1; perhaps TRBD1 as D (6 bases). The CDR3 sequence is 14 residues long. The germline V and J ends were trimmed by 5 bases and 5 bases, with 15 bases remaining between them. Germline CDR1 and CDR2: MDHEN and SYDVKM. The CDR3 DNA is TGTGCCAGCAGTCGCGAAGCCAGGGGAACTGAAGCTTTCTTT. Translation gives CASSREARGTEAFF.

Regarding this clone: Other nucleotide sequences from this sample produce the same CDR3. J is TRBJ1-2 and V is TRBV5-4; 7 bases map to TRBD1. This CDR3 spans 13 amino acids. V dropped 3 bases and J dropped 4; count of bases not matched to a gene: 3. Per the germline V gene, CDR1 is SGHNT and CDR2 is YYREEE (reference sequence). Here the CDR3 reads CASSSGGLYGYTF. For the CDR3, the DNA is TGTGCCAGCAGCTCAGGGGGACTCTATGGCTACACCTTC.

The chain couples TRBV6-5 to TRBJ2-3, with D unclear. TRBJ1-5 explains the end of the DNA better; the J call may be wrong. The CDR3 is made up of 14 amino acids. The V gene's germline CDR1 is MNHEY and CDR2 SVGAGI. CDR3: CASSYATLAGTQHF. The DNA for the CDR3 is TGTGCCAGCAGTTACGCCACGCTAGCGGGCACGCAGCATTTT.

This chain uses TRBV19 with TRBJ1-6; D unresolved. The length of the CDR3 is 16 residues. V was cut by 4 bases and J by 6 bases, with 16 bases left in between. Germline lookup yields CDR1 LNHDA and CDR2 SQIVND (reference sequence). The CDR3 loop reads CASSTLLITGNSPLHF. CDR3 in DNA: TGTGCCAGTAGTACTCTCCTCATAACTGGTAATTCACCCCTCCACTTT. The full variable domain, rest sourced from reference TRBV19 and TRBJ1-6, is DGGITQSPKYLFRKEGQNVTLSCEQNLNHDAMYWYRQDPGQGLRLIYYSQIVNDFQKGDIAEGYSVSREKKESFPLTVTSAQKNPTAFYLCASSTLLITGNSPLHFGNGTRLTVT.

J is TRBJ2-3 and V is TRBV5-6; 8 bases match TRBD2. The CDR3 runs to 14 residues. Looked up from germline, CDR1 is SGHDT and CDR2 is YYEEEE. V gave up 6 bases and J gave up 4 bases; unmatched junction bases: 7. For the CDR3, the DNA is TGTGCCAGCATCAAACTAGCGGCCTCAGATACGCAGTATTTT. Protein sequence: CASIKLAASDTQYF. Looking up the rest from reference TRBV5-6 and TRBJ2-3 gives the full variable domain: DAGVTQSPTHLIKTRGQQVTLRCSPKSGHDTVSWYQQALGQGPQFIFQYYEEEERQRGNFPDRFSGHQFPNYSSELNVNALLLGDSALYLCASIKLAASDTQYFGPGTRLTVL.

The chain combines TRBV28 with TRBJ1-2; D gene unclear. Trimming took off 7 bases at V and 10 bases at J, with 19 bases between the two ends. Per the germline V gene, CDR1 is MDHEN and CDR2 is SYDVKM. The CDR3 is made up of 13 amino acids. The CDR3 spells CASTLVSVHAYTF. The CDR3 DNA follows: TGTGCCAGCACCCTAGTTTCGGTTCATGCCTACACCTTC.

This clone has a handful of counts. Written as DNA, the CDR3 is TGTGCCAGCAGCTGGGGGCCATTCTCCTACAATGAGCAGTTCTTC. Translation: CASSWGPFSYNEQFF. The gene calls are TRBV11-2 and TRBJ2-1; a weak D match, TRBD1 (6 bases). The CDR3 consists of 15 residues. The germline gives CDR1 SGHAT, CDR2 FQNNGV. V was shortened by 4 bases and J by 0 bases, with 10 bases between the two germline ends.

CDR3 sequence: CASSYEQGAGTEAFF. The CDR3 nucleotides read TGTGCCAGCAGCTACGAACAGGGGGCAGGGACTGAAGCTTTCTTT. The chain has TRBV7-6 and TRBJ1-1, with TRBD1 identical over 9 bases. The V gene's germline CDR1 is SGHVS and CDR2 FNYEAQ. The CDR3 totals 15 residues. The trim removed 4 bases at V and 5 bases at J, leaving 8 bases unmatched.

The rearrangement links TRBV19 to TRBJ2-3; TRBD1 aligns across 7 bases. J gave up 5 bases and V 2 bases, and 4 bases lay outside the gene matches. This CDR3 region has 14 residues. Germline V lookup: CDR1 LNHDA, CDR2 SQIVND (reference sequence). CDR3 residues: CASSILGGVDTQYF. The DNA for the CDR3 is TGTGCCAGTAGTATACTAGGGGGCGTAGATACGCAGTATTTT.

The chain uses TRBV4-2 and TRBJ2-4; D is possibly TRBD2 (6 bases). This CDR3 is built from 16 residues. V shed 4 bases and J shed 9 bases, with 22 bases lying between them. The germline V gene has CDR1 LGHNA and CDR2 YNFKEQ. This CDR3 reads CASSLSPGRNEGIQYF. The CDR3 nucleotides read TGTGCCAGCAGCCTGTCACCGGGGAGGAACGAGGGCATTCAGTACTTC.

This clone showed up just a few times. This sequence joins TRBV11-3 and TRBJ1-3; D ambiguous. This CDR3 contains 15 residues. From germline, CDR1 is SGHNT and CDR2 YENEEA. Trimming took 3 bases from V and 0 from J, leaving 9 bases between them. Here the CDR3 reads CASSFGGFSGNTIYF. As DNA, the CDR3 is TGTGCCAGCAGCTTTGGAGGGTTCTCTGGAAACACCATATATTTT.

The rearrangement uses TRBV10-3 and TRBJ2-7; D is possibly TRBD1 (6 bases). From germline, CDR1 is ENHRY and CDR2 SYGVKD. This CDR3 is 11 amino acids long. Trimming removed 10 bases at V and 6 bases at J, with 13 bases between. Written as DNA, the CDR3 is TGTGCCACGAGCAGGGGTGCCGAGCAGTACGTC. Protein sequence: CATSRGAEQYV.

The rearrangement uses TRBV9 and TRBJ2-3, with TRBD2 identical over 9 bases. Germline V gives CDR1 SGDLS, CDR2 YYNGEE. J was trimmed by 2 bases and V by 7 bases; bases with no gene match: 8. CDR3 length: 15 amino acids. The CDR3 nucleotides read TGTGCCAGCGGGGAGCGGGGGGACCTCACAGATACGCAGTATTTT. This encodes CASGERGDLTDTQYF.

The V and J genes are TRBV6-5 and TRBJ1-1; a possible D gene is TRBD1 (6 bases). The V end lost 2 bases, the J end lost 0 bases, and 7 bases lay between the germline ends. There are 14 residues in the CDR3. CDR1 is MNHEY, CDR2 SVGAGI, per germline. CDR3 protein: CASSYQGLNTEAFF. In nucleotides, the CDR3 is TGTGCCAGCAGTTACCAGGGGTTGAACACTGAAGCTTTCTTT.

This clone was detected a few times. The chain couples TRBV4-3 to TRBJ2-3, with 7 positions matching TRBD1. The trim removed 5 bases at V and 4 bases at J, leaving 12 bases unmatched. CDR1 is LGHNA and CDR2 is YSLEER in the germline V gene. The CDR3 has 16 amino acids. In nucleotides, the CDR3 is TGCGCCAGCAGCAAAGCTGGACAGGTTCCCCCAGATACGCAGTATTTT. Its protein product is CASSKAGQVPPDTQYF.

The chain uses TRBV19 and TRBJ2-2; 10 nucleotides match TRBD1. This CDR3 region has 14 residues. With 5 bases clipped from V and 6 bases from J, the junction kept 3 bases outside the gene matches. Germline CDR1 reads LNHDA; CDR2 reads SQIVND (reference sequence). The CDR3 reads CASSWGTGAGELFF. The CDR3, as DNA: TGTGCCAGTAGTTGGGGGACAGGGGCCGGGGAGCTGTTTTTT.

This clone came up once. The V and J genes are TRBV4-2 and TRBJ1-4; 8 nucleotides line up with TRBD1. Germline V gives CDR1 LGHNA, CDR2 YNFKEQ. This CDR3 has 24 residues. V lost 4 bases and J lost 4; bases outside the gene matches: 32. CDR3 sequence: CASSPRFPNPRTGQEGPDNEKLFF. The CDR3 DNA is TGTGCCAGCAGCCCAAGATTCCCCAACCCCAGGACAGGGCAAGAGGGCCCTGATAATGAAAAACTGTTTTTT.

This chain links TRBV28 with TRBJ2-2; 10 bases agree with TRBD2. CDR1 is MDHEN and CDR2 is SYDVKM in the germline V gene. The ends lost 6 bases at V and 7 bases at J; junction bases unmatched: 14. The CDR3 has 17 amino acids. DNA of the CDR3: TGTGCCAGCAGCCTACCCCGGCAGCGGGGGGGCCACGGGGAGCTGTTTTTT. As protein: CASSLPRQRGGHGELFF.

This chain uses TRBV9 with TRBJ2-1; TRBD2 might be the D (5 bases). Deletions cut 4 bases from V and 7 bases from J, with 15 bases between. Germline V CDR1 and CDR2: SGDLS, YYNGEE. The CDR3 consists of 14 residues. The CDR3 coding sequence is TGTGCCAGCAGCCCCTGGGGAGCTGGGAATGAGCAGTTCTTC. Amino acids: CASSPWGAGNEQFF.

The chain carries TRBV6-5 and TRBJ1-4; D perhaps matches TRBD1 (5 bases). The CDR3 has 14 residues. The V and J ends lost 6 bases and 5 bases respectively, with 13 bases between them. CDR1 is MNHEY, CDR2 SVGAGI, per germline. CDR3 sequence: CASSLGHSNEKLFF. CDR3 coding DNA: TGTGCCAGCAGCCTCGGACACTCAAATGAAAAACTGTTTTTT.

The chain links TRBV4-3 to TRBJ1-4, with D possibly being TRBD1 (6 bases). The germline CDR1 and CDR2 sequences are LGHNA and YSLEER. Between the trimmed V and J ends, which lost 4 bases and 10 bases, there was a span of 13 bases. This CDR3 has 13 amino acids. This CDR3 is CASSPSQGLKLFF. CDR3 nucleotides: TGCGCCAGCAGCCCCTCCCAGGGGCTAAAACTGTTTTTT.

The chain joins TRBV4-3 to TRBJ1-5; D is undetermined. Germline CDR1 reads LGHNA; CDR2 reads YSLEER. V was trimmed by 0 bases and J by 6 bases, leaving 15 bases between them. CDR3 length: 16 amino acids. CDR3 sequence reads: CASSQEGRAGSQPQHF. CDR3 coding DNA: TGCGCCAGCAGCCAAGAGGGAAGAGCGGGGTCTCAGCCCCAGCATTTT.

The chain carries TRBV7-2 and TRBJ1-6; 7 bases align to TRBD1. The V segment lost 7 bases and the J segment 10 bases; nucleotides outside the gene matches: 22. Looked up from germline, CDR1 is SGHTA and CDR2 is FQGNSA. The CDR3 has 18 amino acids. The CDR3 DNA reads TGTGCCAGCACCCTCGGGGGAATCGACAGGGTGGTAGGCTCACCCCTCCACTTT. It translates to CASTLGGIDRVVGSPLHF.

The V gene is TRBV30, the J gene TRBJ2-7; TRBD1 aligns across 7 bases. The CDR3 runs 13 residues. CDR1 GTSNPN and CDR2 SVGIG come from the germline V gene (reference sequence). V lost 2 bases and J lost 0; bases outside the gene matches: 1. The CDR3: CAWSRDSSYEQYF. The CDR3, as DNA: TGTGCCTGGAGTCGGGACAGCTCCTACGAGCAGTACTTC.

The chain is built from TRBV6-5 and TRBJ1-3; D is unresolved. V gave up 6 bases and J gave up 5 bases, with 8 bases separating them. Germline values: CDR1 MNHEY, CDR2 SVGAGI. The CDR3 is 12 amino acids. CDR3 sequence reads: CASRNSRNTIYF. The CDR3 DNA reads as TGTGCCAGCAGGAACAGCAGAAACACCATATATTTT.

This clone came up a few times. V and J are TRBV4-2 and TRBJ2-5; TRBD2 matches at 15 bases. Germline loops: CDR1 LGHNA, CDR2 YNFKEQ. The CDR3 is 16 amino acids. V trimming: 1 base; J trimming: 4 bases; junction bases outside the gene matches: 1. The CDR3 nucleotides are TGTGCCAGCAGCCAAGGGACTAGCGGGGGGGCAGAGACCCAGTACTTC. Translation gives CASSQGTSGGAETQYF.